The rows below give T cell receptor beta chains drawn from one sample of a study of T cells in Graves' hyperthyroidism and ophthalmopathy. TCRdb re-derived calls from the multiplex PCR reads in MiXCR, one entry per CDR3 protein. The sample consists of 350,000 to 500,000 distinct CDR3 sequences, roughly 15% of them appearing once. The sample was blood. Receptor source: a woman aged 18-35 years with Graves' hyperthyroidism. CDR3s include the opening cysteine and the closing phenylalanine or tryptophan. The order of the fields is D gene, J gene, V gene, clone size, CDR3 protein, CDR3 DNA. D genes are given only for firm matches. Only part of the rows carry a size: once, few, many, or a class if the clone is expanded.

>-|TRBJ1-2|TRBV4-1|few
CASSQDREYGYTF
TGCGCCAGCAGCCAAGACAGGGAATATGGCTACACCTTC
>-|TRBJ1-1|TRBV14|few
CASSLQTNTEAFF
TGTGCCAGCAGCTTACAGACGAACACTGAAGCTTTCTTT
>-|TRBJ2-2|TRBV18|many
CASSPGTQNTGELFF
TGTGCCAGCTCACCGGGGACGCAGAACACCGGGGAGCTGTTTTTT
>TRBD2|TRBJ2-5|TRBV20-1|once
CSARDWRLAGGEETQYF
TGCAGTGCTAGAGATTGGAGACTAGCGGGAGGTGAAGAGACCCAGTACTTC
>TRBD1|TRBJ2-2|TRBV6-1|many
CASSSTGGRAGELFF
TGTGCCAGCAGTTCAACAGGGGGCCGGGCCGGGGAGCTGTTTTTT
>-|TRBJ2-5|TRBV27|-
CASRRGSGGRETQYF
TGTGCCAGCCGCCGAGGGTCTGGAGGGAGAGAGACCCAGTACTTC
>-|TRBJ1-1|TRBV9|many
CASSVVLDTEAFF
TGTGCCAGCAGCGTAGTGTTAGACACTGAAGCTTTCTTT
>-|TRBJ1-2|TRBV9|-
CASSVHPGLLSYGYTF
TGTGCCAGCAGCGTCCACCCCGGCCTACTTAGCTATGGCTACACCTTC
>TRBD1|TRBJ2-5|TRBV13|many
CASSAGTGGRETQYF
TGTGCCAGCAGCGCGGGGACAGGGGGCCGAGAGACCCAGTACTTC
>TRBD1|TRBJ1-2|TRBV12-3/TRBV12-4|few
CASSLETGGRNYTF
TGTGCCAGCAGTCTCGAGACAGGGGGCCGGAACTACACCTTC
>TRBD2|TRBJ2-1|TRBV20-1|-
CSARPGTRSFDEQFF
TGCAGTGCTAGACCCGGGACTAGGAGTTTCGATGAGCAGTTCTTC
>TRBD2|TRBJ2-1|TRBV2|many
CASKREEYNEQFF
TGTGCCAGCAAGCGGGAAGAGTACAATGAGCAGTTCTTC
>TRBD1|TRBJ1-3|TRBV28|many
CASSSTGAHSNF
TGTGCCAGCAGTTCGACAGGGGCGCACAGTAATTTT
>-|TRBJ2-2|TRBV18|many
CASSPPTGELFF
TGTGCCAGCTCACCTCCTACCGGGGAGCTGTTTTTT
>-|TRBJ2-5|TRBV20-1|many
CSARAVPTGSWETQYF
TGCAGTGCTAGAGCGGTCCCTACGGGAAGTTGGGAGACCCAGTACTTC
>TRBD1|TRBJ2-1|TRBV5-1|many
CASSSGQGNDEQFF
TGCGCCAGCAGCTCGGGACAGGGAAACGATGAGCAGTTCTTC
>-|TRBJ1-1|TRBV5-1|many
CASSFQGTDMNTEAFF
TGCGCCAGCAGCTTCCAGGGGACGGATATGAACACTGAAGCTTTCTTT
>-|TRBJ1-5|TRBV20-1|many
CSARRVNQPQHF
TGCAGTGCTAGAAGGGTGAATCAGCCCCAGCATTTT
>TRBD2|TRBJ2-3|TRBV28|many
CASSVGLAGGPDTQYF
TGTGCCAGCAGTGTCGGACTAGCGGGGGGCCCAGATACGCAGTATTTT
>-|TRBJ1-1|TRBV6-5|many
CASSYSHRKNTEAFF
TGTGCCAGCAGTTACTCCCACCGAAAGAACACTGAAGCTTTCTTT
>-|TRBJ1-1|TRBV5-4|-
CASSLSSNIEAFF
TGTGCCAGCAGCTTGTCCTCGAACATTGAAGCTTTCTTT
>TRBD1|TRBJ1-1|TRBV7-3|few
CASSSGRGDTEAFF
TGTGCCAGCAGCTCGGGCAGGGGGGACACTGAAGCTTTCTTT
>-|TRBJ2-1|TRBV11-3|-
CASSLEEGGAGVGYNEQFF
TGTGCCAGCAGCTTAGAGGAGGGCGGGGCGGGTGTTGGATACAATGAGCAGTTCTTC
>TRBD2|TRBJ2-1|TRBV9|few
CASSVGRGSGRISDEQFF
TGTGCCAGCAGCGTAGGAAGAGGTAGCGGGAGGATTTCCGATGAGCAGTTCTTC
>-|TRBJ2-2|TRBV28|many
CASSDGRGGELFF
TGTGCCAGCAGTGACGGACGGGGCGGGGAGCTGTTTTTT
>TRBD2|TRBJ2-1|TRBV27|few
CASSFEGGHGNEQFF
TGTGCCAGCAGTTTCGAGGGAGGGCATGGCAATGAGCAGTTCTTC
>-|TRBJ2-3|TRBV20-1|many
CSARSPTSPDTQYF
TGCAGTGCTAGAAGTCCAACCTCCCCAGATACGCAGTATTTT
>TRBD1|TRBJ1-2|TRBV6-1|once
CASRTPGQGAYGYTF
TGTGCCAGCAGAACCCCGGGACAGGGGGCCTATGGCTACACCTTC
>-|TRBJ1-2|TRBV29-1|few
CSVLPGRGADGYTF
TGCAGCGTTTTACCAGGCCGGGGGGCGGATGGCTACACCTTC
>-|TRBJ2-1|TRBV11-2|few
CVSSLEAGSYNEQFF
TGTGTCAGCAGCTTAGAAGCAGGCTCCTACAATGAGCAGTTCTTC
>-|TRBJ2-2|TRBV3-1|-
CASSQDAPGGPGELFF
TGTGCCAGCAGCCAAGATGCCCCTGGGGGGCCCGGGGAGCTGTTTTTT
>-|TRBJ2-7|TRBV6-2/TRBV6-3|-
CASSTDIYEQYF
TGTGCCAGCTCTACGGATATCTACGAGCAGTACTTC
>TRBD2|TRBJ2-3|TRBV28|many
CASSPSGLAGTTDTQYF
TGTGCCAGCAGTCCGTCGGGACTAGCGGGAACCACAGATACGCAGTATTTT
>-|TRBJ1-1|TRBV28|many
CASNTPMSGHTEAFF
TGTGCCAGCAACACCCCGATGTCTGGCCACACTGAAGCTTTCTTT
>-|TRBJ2-7|TRBV2|many
CASRETPDYEQYF
TGTGCCAGCAGAGAGACCCCGGACTACGAGCAGTACTTC
>-|TRBJ1-5|TRBV5-6|-
CASSFRVFNQPQHF
TGTGCCAGCAGCTTCCGAGTTTTCAATCAGCCCCAGCATTTT
>-|TRBJ2-7|TRBV6-2/TRBV6-3|-
CASNYAQGYEQYF
TGTGCCAGCAATTACGCTCAGGGATACGAGCAGTACTTC
>TRBD1|TRBJ2-7|TRBV5-1|many
CASTPLGQGIYEQYF
TGCGCCAGCACCCCATTGGGACAGGGGATCTACGAGCAGTACTTC
>TRBD1|TRBJ1-2|TRBV4-1|-
CASSQDQATGGWNGYTF
TGCGCCAGCAGCCAAGACCAAGCGACAGGGGGCTGGAATGGCTACACCTTC
>-|TRBJ1-1|TRBV18|many
CASSPAPAQGGTEAFF
TGTGCCAGCTCACCAGCCCCAGCCCAGGGAGGCACTGAAGCTTTCTTT
>-|TRBJ2-5|TRBV11-2|many
CASSLFVALSTETQYF
TGTGCCAGCAGCTTATTTGTTGCCCTTTCCACAGAGACCCAGTACTTC
>TRBD2|TRBJ2-2|TRBV12-3/TRBV12-4|-
CASSLIPRASGINTGELFF
TGTGCCAGCAGTTTAATCCCCCGGGCTAGCGGGATTAACACCGGGGAGCTGTTTTTT
>-|TRBJ1-1|TRBV28|many
CASSLGKWASAFF
TGTGCCAGCAGTTTAGGGAAATGGGCGAGTGCTTTCTTT
>-|TRBJ1-5|TRBV20-1|-
CSGGGPSNQPRHF
TGCAGCGGGGGGGGGCCCAGCAATCAGCCCCGGCATTTT
>TRBD2|TRBJ2-5|TRBV29-1|many
CSVEFFSLAGARETQYF
TGCAGCGTTGAATTCTTCAGTCTAGCGGGAGCACGAGAGACCCAGTACTTC
>-|TRBJ1-1|TRBV13|many
CASSLGLKGGTEAFF
TGTGCCAGCAGCTTAGGCCTTAAGGGAGGGACTGAAGCTTTCTTT
>TRBD1|TRBJ2-1|TRBV2|many
CASSAGTGAYNEQFF
TGTGCCAGCAGCGCCGGGACAGGGGCGTACAATGAGCAGTTCTTC
>-|TRBJ2-5|TRBV28|many
CASSSQQLVQETQYF
TGTGCCAGCAGTTCCCAACAACTAGTGCAAGAGACCCAGTACTTC
>-|TRBJ2-3|TRBV6-1|many
CASSYTLRRGGTDTQYF
TGTGCCAGCAGTTACACCCTCCGGAGGGGGGGCACAGATACGCAGTATTTT
>-|TRBJ1-1|TRBV19|few
CASSIDRANTEAFF
TGTGCCAGTAGTATAGACAGGGCGAACACTGAAGCTTTCTTT
>-|TRBJ1-1|TRBV27|many
CASSSDSGNTEAFF
TGTGCCAGCAGTTCGGACAGCGGGAACACTGAAGCTTTCTTT
>TRBD1|TRBJ1-1|TRBV5-1|-
CASTLQGGTEAFF
TGCGCCAGCACCCTACAGGGGGGGACTGAAGCTTTCTTT